Sequencing of this T cell receptor beta chain was carried out in a study of cytomegalovirus exposure and HLA in healthy donors. Regarding the study as a whole: Rarity held for most TCR sequences, but there were some public TCRs that occurred in many donors.

This clone occurred a few times. Its cognate antigen is unknown. PCR involved 60 Vbeta and 13 Jbeta primers. Produced via immunoSEQ multiplex PCR; TCRdb's table is partial and in-frame only. The sample lists 130,000 to 150,000 clones, about four fifths seen once, with 3.5% to 4.5% in the top ten. The CDR3 totals 16 residues. CDR1 and CDR2 (germline): MDHEN, SYDVKM. V dropped 11 bases and J dropped 0; count of bases not matched to a gene: 10. The receptor comes from a woman between 40 and 50 years old in good health and CMV-seropositive. The rearrangement joins TRBV28 to TRBJ1-5; 10 bases are a match to TRBD1. The material sequenced was PBMCs. Here the CDR3 reads CACWDRGVYSNQPQHF. CDR3 DNA sequence: TGTGCCTGCTGGGACAGGGGCGTCTATAGCAATCAGCCCCAGCATTTT.